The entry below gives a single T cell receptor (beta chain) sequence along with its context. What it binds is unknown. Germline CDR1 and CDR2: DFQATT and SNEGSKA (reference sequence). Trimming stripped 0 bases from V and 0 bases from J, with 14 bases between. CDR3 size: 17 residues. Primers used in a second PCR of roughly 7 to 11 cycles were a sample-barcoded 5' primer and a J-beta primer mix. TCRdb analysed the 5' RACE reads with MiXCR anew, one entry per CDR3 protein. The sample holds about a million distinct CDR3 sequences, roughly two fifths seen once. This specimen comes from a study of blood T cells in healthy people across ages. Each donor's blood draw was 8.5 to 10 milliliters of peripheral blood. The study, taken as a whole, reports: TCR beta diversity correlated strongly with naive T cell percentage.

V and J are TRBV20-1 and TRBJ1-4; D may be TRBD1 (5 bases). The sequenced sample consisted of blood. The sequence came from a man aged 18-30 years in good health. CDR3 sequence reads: CSARDSGTAATNEKLFF. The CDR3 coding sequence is TGCAGTGCTAGAGATAGCGGGACCGCCGCAACTAATGAAAAACTGTTTTTT.